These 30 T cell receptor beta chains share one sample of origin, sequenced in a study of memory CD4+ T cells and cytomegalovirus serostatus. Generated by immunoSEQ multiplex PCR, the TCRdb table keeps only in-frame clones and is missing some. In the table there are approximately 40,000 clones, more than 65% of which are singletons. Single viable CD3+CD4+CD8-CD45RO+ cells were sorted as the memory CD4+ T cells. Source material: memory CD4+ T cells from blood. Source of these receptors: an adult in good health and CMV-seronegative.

The CDR3 sequence: CASSYSSPVYEQYF. The CDR3 coding sequence is TGTGCCAGCAGTTACTCTAGTCCCGTGTACGAGCAGTACTTC. V and J are TRBV6-5 and TRBJ2-7, with unresolved D. Germline CDR1 and CDR2: MNHEY and SVGAGI. The V and J ends lost 0 bases and 4 bases respectively, with 10 bases between them. CDR3 length: 14 amino acids.

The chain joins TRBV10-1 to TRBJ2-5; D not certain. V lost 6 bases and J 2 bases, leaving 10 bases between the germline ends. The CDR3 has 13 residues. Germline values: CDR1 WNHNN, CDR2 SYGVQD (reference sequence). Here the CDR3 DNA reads TGCGCCAGCAGCTCGGTCCGACAAGAGACCCAGTACTTC. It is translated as CASSSVRQETQYF.

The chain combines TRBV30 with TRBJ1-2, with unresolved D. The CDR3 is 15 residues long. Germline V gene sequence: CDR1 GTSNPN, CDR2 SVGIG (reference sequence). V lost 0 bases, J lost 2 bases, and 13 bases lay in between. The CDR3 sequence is CAWSVLYSQNYGYTF. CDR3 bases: TGTGCCTGGAGTGTACTCTACAGCCAAAACTATGGCTACACCTTC.

The chain's CDR3 is CASSHRRLGNTEAFF. CDR3 DNA sequence: TGTGCCAGCAGCCATCGACGACTGGGGAACACTGAAGCTTTCTTT. This sequence joins TRBV5-8 and TRBJ1-1; D unclear. This CDR3 region has 15 residues. Germline assignment: CDR1 SGHTS and CDR2 YDEGEE. The V end lost 4 bases, the J end lost 1 base, and 14 bases lay between the germline ends.

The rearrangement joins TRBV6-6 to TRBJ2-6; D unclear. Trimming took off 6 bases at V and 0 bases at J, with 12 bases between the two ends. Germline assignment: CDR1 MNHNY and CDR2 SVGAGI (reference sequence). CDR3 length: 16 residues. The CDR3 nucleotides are TGTGCCAGCAGCCTACGTCGGACCTCTGGGGCCAACGTCCTGACTTTC. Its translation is CASSLRRTSGANVLTF.

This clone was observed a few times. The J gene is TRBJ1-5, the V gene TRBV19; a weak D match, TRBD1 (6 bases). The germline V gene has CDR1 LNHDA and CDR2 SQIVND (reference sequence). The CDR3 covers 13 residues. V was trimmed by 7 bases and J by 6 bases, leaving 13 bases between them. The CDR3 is CASMGHLSQPQHF. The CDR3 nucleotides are TGTGCCAGTATGGGACATCTCTCTCAGCCCCAGCATTTT.

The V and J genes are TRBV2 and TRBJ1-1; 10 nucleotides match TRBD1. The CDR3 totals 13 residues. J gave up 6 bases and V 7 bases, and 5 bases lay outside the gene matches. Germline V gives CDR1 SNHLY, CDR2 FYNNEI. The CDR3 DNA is TGTGCCAGCACTTTGGACAGGGGGGCTGAAGCTTTCTTT. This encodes CASTLDRGAEAFF.

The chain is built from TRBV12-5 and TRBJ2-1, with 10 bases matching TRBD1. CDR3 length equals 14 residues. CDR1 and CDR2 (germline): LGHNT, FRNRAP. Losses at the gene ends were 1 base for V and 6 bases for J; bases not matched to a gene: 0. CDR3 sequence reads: CASGLGTGGNEQFF. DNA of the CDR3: TGTGCTAGTGGTTTGGGGACAGGGGGCAATGAGCAGTTCTTC.

As DNA, the CDR3 is TGTGCCAGCAGTTATTTCCAGGGGTGCCAGCCCCAGCATTTT. This encodes CASSYFQGCQPQHF. This chain joins TRBV11-2 and TRBJ1-5; D is perhaps TRBD1 (6 bases). Trimming removed 6 bases at V and 7 bases at J, with 16 bases between. In germline, CDR1 is SGHAT, CDR2 FQNNGV. This CDR3 is built from 14 residues.

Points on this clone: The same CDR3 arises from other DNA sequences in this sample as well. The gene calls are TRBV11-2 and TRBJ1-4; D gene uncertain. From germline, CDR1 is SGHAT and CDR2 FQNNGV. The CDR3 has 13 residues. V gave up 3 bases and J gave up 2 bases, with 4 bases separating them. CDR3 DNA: TGTGCCAGCAGCTTGTCCACTAATGAAAAACTGTTTTTT. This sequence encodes CASSLSTNEKLFF.

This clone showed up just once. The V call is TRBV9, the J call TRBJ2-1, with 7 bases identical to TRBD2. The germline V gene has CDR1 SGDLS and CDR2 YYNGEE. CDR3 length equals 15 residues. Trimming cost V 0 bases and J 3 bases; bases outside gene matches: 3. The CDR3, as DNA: TGTGCCAGCAGCGTAGGGCGGGGGAACTACAATGAGCAGTTCTTC. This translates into CASSVGRGNYNEQFF. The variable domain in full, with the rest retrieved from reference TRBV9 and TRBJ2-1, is DSGVTQTPKHLITATGQRVTLRCSPRSGDLSVYWYQQSLDQGLQFLIQYYNGEERAKGNILERFSAQQFPDLHSELNLSSLELGDSALYFCASSVGRGNYNEQFFGPGTRLTVL.

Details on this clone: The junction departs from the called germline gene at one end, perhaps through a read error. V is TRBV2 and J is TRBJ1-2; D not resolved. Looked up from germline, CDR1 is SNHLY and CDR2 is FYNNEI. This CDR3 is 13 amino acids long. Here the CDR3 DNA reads TGTGCCAGCAGCGAAGATAGGACTACCAGCTACACCTTC. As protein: CASSEDRTTSYTF.

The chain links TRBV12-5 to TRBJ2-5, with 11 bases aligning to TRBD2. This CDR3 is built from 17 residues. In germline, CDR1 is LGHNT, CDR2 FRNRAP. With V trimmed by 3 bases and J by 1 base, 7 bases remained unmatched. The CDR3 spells CASGLTWTSGSQETQYF. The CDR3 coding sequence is TGTGCTAGTGGTTTAACTTGGACTAGCGGGTCCCAAGAGACCCAGTACTTC.

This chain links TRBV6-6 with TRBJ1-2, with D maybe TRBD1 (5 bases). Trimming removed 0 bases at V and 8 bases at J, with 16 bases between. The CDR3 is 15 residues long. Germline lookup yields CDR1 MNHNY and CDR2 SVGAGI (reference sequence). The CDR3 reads CASSYSILTGGGYTF. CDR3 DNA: TGTGCCAGCAGTTACTCGATCCTGACGGGGGGAGGCTACACCTTC.

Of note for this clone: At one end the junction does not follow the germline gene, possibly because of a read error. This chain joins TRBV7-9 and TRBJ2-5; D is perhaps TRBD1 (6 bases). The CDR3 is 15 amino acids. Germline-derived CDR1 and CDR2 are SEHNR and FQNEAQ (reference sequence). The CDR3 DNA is TGTGCCAGCAGCAGTCTCGGGACAAGCCAAGGGACCCAGTACTTC. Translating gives CASSSLGTSQGTQYF.

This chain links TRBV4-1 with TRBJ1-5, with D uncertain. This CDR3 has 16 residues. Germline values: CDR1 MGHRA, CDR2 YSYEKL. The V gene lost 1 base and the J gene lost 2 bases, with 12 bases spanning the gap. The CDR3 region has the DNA TGCGCCAGCAGCCAAGTGAATTTGGTAGGCAATCAGCCCCAGCATTTT. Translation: CASSQVNLVGNQPQHF.

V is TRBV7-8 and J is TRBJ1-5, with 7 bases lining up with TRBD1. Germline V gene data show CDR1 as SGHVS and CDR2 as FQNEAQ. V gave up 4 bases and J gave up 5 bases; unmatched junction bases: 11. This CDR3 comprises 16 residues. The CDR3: CASSSVQGTVHQPQHF. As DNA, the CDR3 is TGTGCCAGCAGCTCGGTGCAAGGGACAGTCCATCAGCCCCAGCATTTT.

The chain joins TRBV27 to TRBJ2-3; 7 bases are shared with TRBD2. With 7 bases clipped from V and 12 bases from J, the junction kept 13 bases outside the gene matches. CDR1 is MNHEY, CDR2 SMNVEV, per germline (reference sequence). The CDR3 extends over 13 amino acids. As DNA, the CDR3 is TGTGCCAGCATCCTTGCCCCGGGACTACCACAGTATTTT. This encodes CASILAPGLPQYF.

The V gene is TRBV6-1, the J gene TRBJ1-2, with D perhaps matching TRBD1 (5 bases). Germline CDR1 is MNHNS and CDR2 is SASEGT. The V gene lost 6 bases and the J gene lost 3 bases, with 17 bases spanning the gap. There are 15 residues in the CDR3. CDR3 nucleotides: TGTGCCAGCAGCACGAAGCCGACAGTTGACTATGGCTACACCTTC. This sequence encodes CASSTKPTVDYGYTF.

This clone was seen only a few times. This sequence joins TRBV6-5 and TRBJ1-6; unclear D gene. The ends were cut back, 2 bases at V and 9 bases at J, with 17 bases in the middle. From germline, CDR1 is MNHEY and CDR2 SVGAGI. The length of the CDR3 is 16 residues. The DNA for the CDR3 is TGTGCCAGCAGTTACACTTCTGGTTTCTACGGTTCACCCCTCCACTTT. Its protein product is CASSYTSGFYGSPLHF.

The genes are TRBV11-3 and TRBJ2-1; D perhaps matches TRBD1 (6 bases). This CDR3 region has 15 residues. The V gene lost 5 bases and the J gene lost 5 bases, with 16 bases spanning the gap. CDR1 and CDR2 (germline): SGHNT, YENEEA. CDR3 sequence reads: CASSTTQGPHNEQFF. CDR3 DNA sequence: TGTGCCAGCAGCACCACACAGGGTCCCCACAATGAGCAGTTCTTC.

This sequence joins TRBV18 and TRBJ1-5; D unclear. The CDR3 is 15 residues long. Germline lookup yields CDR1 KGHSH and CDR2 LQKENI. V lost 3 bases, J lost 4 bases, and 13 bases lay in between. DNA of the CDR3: TGTGCCAGCTCACCTCTGGGGAACCCAAATCAGCCCCAGCATTTT. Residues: CASSPLGNPNQPQHF.

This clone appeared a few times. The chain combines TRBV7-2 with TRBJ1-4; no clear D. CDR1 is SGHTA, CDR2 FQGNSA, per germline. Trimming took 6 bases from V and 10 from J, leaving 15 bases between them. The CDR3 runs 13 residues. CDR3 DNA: TGTGCCAGCAGTCTTGGACCGGCAGGAAAACTGTTTTTT. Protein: CASSLGPAGKLFF. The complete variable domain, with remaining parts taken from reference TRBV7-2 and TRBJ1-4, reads GAGVSQSPSNKVTEKGKDVELRCDPISGHTALYWYRQSLGQGLEFLIYFQGNSAPDKSGLPSDRFSAERTGGSVSTLTIQRTQQEDSAVYLCASSLGPAGKLFFGSGTQLSVL.

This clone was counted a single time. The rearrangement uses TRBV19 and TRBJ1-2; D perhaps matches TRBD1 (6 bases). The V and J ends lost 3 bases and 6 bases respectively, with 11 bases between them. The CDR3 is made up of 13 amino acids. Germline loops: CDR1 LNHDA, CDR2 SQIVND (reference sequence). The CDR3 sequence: CASSIRGLNGYTF. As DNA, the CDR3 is TGTGCCAGTAGTATCCGGGGGCTCAATGGCTACACCTTC. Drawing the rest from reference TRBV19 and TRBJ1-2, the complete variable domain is DGGITQSPKYLFRKEGQNVTLSCEQNLNHDAMYWYRQDPGQGLRLIYYSQIVNDFQKGDIAEGYSVSREKKESFPLTVTSAQKNPTAFYLCASSIRGLNGYTFGSGTRLTVV.

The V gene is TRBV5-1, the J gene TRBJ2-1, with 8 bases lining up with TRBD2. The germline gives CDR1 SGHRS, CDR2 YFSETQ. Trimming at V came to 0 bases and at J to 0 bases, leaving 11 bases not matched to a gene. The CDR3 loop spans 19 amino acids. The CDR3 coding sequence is TGCGCCAGCAGCTTGGGGCGCGGGGGGTCATTAAGCTCCTACAATGAGCAGTTCTTC. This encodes CASSLGRGGSLSSYNEQFF.

In DNA, the CDR3 is TGTGCCAGCAGCTTGGGCGGGGGCCCTAGCACAGATACGCAGTATTTT. This translates into CASSLGGGPSTDTQYF. The V gene is TRBV7-9, the J gene TRBJ2-3; maybe TRBD2 (7 bases). Trimming removed 3 bases from V and 0 bases from J, with 13 bases in between. The CDR3 extends over 16 amino acids. Germline assignment: CDR1 SEHNR and CDR2 FQNEAQ (reference sequence). Combining the CDR3 with reference TRBV7-9 and TRBJ2-3 gives the whole variable domain DTGVSQNPRHKITKRGQNVTFRCDPISEHNRLYWYRQTLGQGPEFLTYFQNEAQLEKSRLLSDRFSAERPKGSFSTLEIQRTEQGDSAMYLCASSLGGGPSTDTQYFGPGTRLTVL.

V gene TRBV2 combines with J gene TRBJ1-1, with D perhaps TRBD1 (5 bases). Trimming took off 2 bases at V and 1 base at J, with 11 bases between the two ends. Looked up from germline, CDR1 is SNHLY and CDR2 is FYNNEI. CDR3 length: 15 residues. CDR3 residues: CASSEWGVRNTEAFF. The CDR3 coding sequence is TGTGCCAGCAGTGAATGGGGGGTTCGGAACACTGAAGCTTTCTTT. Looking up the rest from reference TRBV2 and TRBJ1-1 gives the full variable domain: EPEVTQTPSHQVTQMGQEVILRCVPISNHLYFYWYRQILGQKVEFLVSFYNNEISEKSEIFDDQFSVERPDGSNFTLKIRSTKLEDSAMYFCASSEWGVRNTEAFFGQGTRLTVV.

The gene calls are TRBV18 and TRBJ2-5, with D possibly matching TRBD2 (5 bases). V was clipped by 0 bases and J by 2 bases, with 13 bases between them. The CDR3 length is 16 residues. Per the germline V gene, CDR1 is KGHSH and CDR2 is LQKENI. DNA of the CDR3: TGTGCCAGCTCACCACCGACCCCGGGGTATCAAGAGACCCAGTACTTC. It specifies CASSPPTPGYQETQYF.

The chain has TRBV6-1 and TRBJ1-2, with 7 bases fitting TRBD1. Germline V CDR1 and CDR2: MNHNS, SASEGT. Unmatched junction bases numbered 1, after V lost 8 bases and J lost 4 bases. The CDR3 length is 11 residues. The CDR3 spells CASGTAYGYTF. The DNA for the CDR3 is TGTGCCAGCGGGACAGCCTATGGCTACACCTTC.

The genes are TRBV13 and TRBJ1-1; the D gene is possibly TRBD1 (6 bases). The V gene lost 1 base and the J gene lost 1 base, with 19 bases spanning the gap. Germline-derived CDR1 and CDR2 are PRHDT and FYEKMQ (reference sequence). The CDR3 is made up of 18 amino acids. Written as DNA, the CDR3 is TGTGCCAGCAGCTTAGTTGGAGGCAGGGGACCAACGAACACTGAAGCTTTCTTT. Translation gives CASSLVGGRGPTNTEAFF. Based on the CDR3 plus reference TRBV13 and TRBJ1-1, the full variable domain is AAGVIQSPRHLIKEKRETATLKCYPIPRHDTVYWYQQGPGQDPQFLISFYEKMQSDKGSIPDRFSAQQFSDYHSELNMSSLELGDSALYFCASSLVGGRGPTNTEAFFGQGTRLTVV.